This TCR beta chain was retrieved from a study of T-cell reconstitution after alpha-beta-depleted transplantation in children (dated by TCRdb to between 2015 and 2016). In terms of the full investigation: Using TCR repertoire profiling, the study followed T-cell immune reconstitution in a quantitative way in children after TCRalphabeta/CD19-depleted allogeneic hematopoietic cell transplantation. Overall study results and their limits: Hyperexpanded clone frequencies declined over subsequent months; after one year, T-cell counts and TCRbeta diversity were mostly attributed to newly produced T cells. The apparently early alphabetaT-cell count recovery about two months after transplant was reportedly dependent on only several hundred rapidly expanded clones derived from non-depleted graft cells. In some patients, the high TCRbeta diversity seen at day 60 was put down to recipient T cells and intrathymic progenitors that had survived conditioning.

The treatment or condition label on this specimen signifies: allogeneic hematopoietic cell transplantation with graft depleted of TCRalphabeta T cells and CD19 B cells. Transplant recipients were children who received TCRalphabeta/CD19-depleted allogeneic hematopoietic cell grafts. Library preparation employed PCR. The sample was run on an Illumina HiSeq 2500. Molecular barcoding was employed in the preparation of TCR libraries, with unique molecular identifiers being used to normalize TCRbeta repertoire quantification. TCRdb trimmed public reads at Q25 via fastp, called clones via MiXCR and kept in-frame beta chains. Each entry is one CDR3 protein sequence, shown with its most common DNA and genes. Counted in this sample were 400,000 to 550,000 distinct CDR3 sequences; under 12% of them appeared once. Around 2% of the sample comes from the top ten. From the germline V gene, CDR1 is SGHTA and CDR2 is FQGNSA. From the cysteine up to the phenylalanine, the CDR3 has a length of 13 residues. The CDR3 DNA has 39 bases and is translated from base 1. Trimming removed 2 bases from V and 1 base from J, leaving 3 bases between the germline ends.

As to this clonotype: Its antigen remains unidentified. No clone much larger than this one lies a single base away; base qualities are absent.

This specimen was PBMCs, taken before TCRalphabeta/CD19-depleted stem cell transplant. The TCR sequence derives from a child aged 2 to 9 with inherited bone marrow failure, due to receive a stem cell transplant. Rearrangement joined TRBV7-2 to TRBJ2-4; too little of a D gene remains to name it. CDR3 reads: CASSLMAKNIQYF. At the DNA level, the sequence is TGTGCCAGCAGCTTAATGGCCAAAAACATTCAGTACTTC.